This is a list of T cell receptor beta chains from one sample in a study of T cells after yellow fever vaccination. One entry per CDR3 protein results from TCRdb running MiXCR on the 5' RACE reads. The repertoire consists of 550,000 or so distinct CDR3 sequences, with roughly 21% occurring once and the leading ten covering about 13%. This specimen consisted of PBMCs, obtained 15 days after the yellow fever booster vaccination. The source is a man younger than 45 who received the YFV17D yellow fever vaccine. CDR3s leave out the opening cysteine and the closing phenylalanine or tryptophan. The order of the fields is CDR3 protein, clone size, J gene, V gene. For some rows the clone size is stated as once, few or many, or as a class when expanded; others skip it.

cdr3_aa: STSGTQETQY; clone_size: -; j_call: TRBJ2-5; v_call: TRBV20-1
cdr3_aa: ASSEPSTGSGPNYEQY; clone_size: -; j_call: TRBJ2-7; v_call: TRBV2
cdr3_aa: SARVGGETARELF; clone_size: -; j_call: TRBJ2-2; v_call: TRBV20-1
cdr3_aa: ASSGGLARVSYEQY; clone_size: few; j_call: TRBJ2-7; v_call: TRBV5-1
cdr3_aa: ASSPGASLSTDTQY; clone_size: -; j_call: TRBJ2-3; v_call: TRBV5-1
cdr3_aa: ASSPGRQGYEQY; clone_size: few; j_call: TRBJ2-7; v_call: TRBV18
cdr3_aa: ASKSAGARQETQY; clone_size: few; j_call: TRBJ2-5; v_call: TRBV6-1
cdr3_aa: ASSYVAGAQETQY; clone_size: -; j_call: TRBJ2-5; v_call: TRBV6-2/TRBV6-3
cdr3_aa: ASSPKTGREQY; clone_size: few; j_call: TRBJ2-7; v_call: TRBV12-3/TRBV12-4
cdr3_aa: ASSLAGSGSKETQY; clone_size: -; j_call: TRBJ2-5; v_call: TRBV7-8
cdr3_aa: AWSSADQGYYEQY; clone_size: -; j_call: TRBJ2-7; v_call: TRBV30
cdr3_aa: SARGQRVHEQF; clone_size: -; j_call: TRBJ2-1; v_call: TRBV20-1
cdr3_aa: ASSLLGLAGDSGNEQF; clone_size: few; j_call: TRBJ2-1; v_call: TRBV27
cdr3_aa: ASSLGREGGELF; clone_size: -; j_call: TRBJ2-2; v_call: TRBV5-1
cdr3_aa: ASSRGGYGYT; clone_size: few; j_call: TRBJ1-2; v_call: TRBV28
cdr3_aa: SVGSGSSYNEQF; clone_size: -; j_call: TRBJ2-1; v_call: TRBV29-1
cdr3_aa: ASSFDRNIQY; clone_size: -; j_call: TRBJ2-4; v_call: TRBV12-3/TRBV12-4
cdr3_aa: ASSLESAGEGDTQY; clone_size: -; j_call: TRBJ2-3; v_call: TRBV5-4
cdr3_aa: ASSQGSSGAYNEQF; clone_size: few; j_call: TRBJ2-1; v_call: TRBV6-1
cdr3_aa: SARDPQGRGKTQY; clone_size: few; j_call: TRBJ2-5; v_call: TRBV20-1
cdr3_aa: AALRGRWRAPYNEQF; clone_size: -; j_call: TRBJ2-1; v_call: TRBV3-1
cdr3_aa: ASSRQWGTGLTGELF; clone_size: -; j_call: TRBJ2-2; v_call: TRBV7-2
cdr3_aa: ASSYSSTGDGGYT; clone_size: -; j_call: TRBJ1-2; v_call: TRBV6-5
cdr3_aa: ASSLVAGRYNEQF; clone_size: -; j_call: TRBJ2-1; v_call: TRBV12-3/TRBV12-4
cdr3_aa: ASSSKKDYNSPLH; clone_size: few; j_call: TRBJ1-6; v_call: TRBV7-7